This T cell receptor beta chain was recovered during a study of neoadjuvant anti-PD-1 for oral cavity cancer. Broader study findings: Larger post-treatment preexisting tumor clones tracked with greater tumor shrinkage.

Time point meaning: after neoadjuvant nivolumab, at surgical resection. Survey sequencing of tumors mostly used 4 to 5.5 ug DNA, two replicates. Only in-frame clones appear in the TCRdb table, and some are missing; sequencing was by immunoSEQ multiplex PCR. The table has 20,000 to 25,000 clones, under 45% seen once. With regard to this clone: The antigen is not known.

This specimen consisted of tumor tissue, obtained after nivolumab (anti-PD-1) treatment. This clonotype was sampled from a person aged 40 to 85 with oral cavity squamous cell carcinoma.

The CDR3 DNA sequence: TGCGCCAGCAGGTCTACGGGGGGGCGGCAAGAGACCCAGTACTTC. Its protein product is CASRSTGGRQETQYF. The V call is TRBV5-1, the J call TRBJ2-5; 8 bases agree with TRBD2. Germline V CDR1 and CDR2: SGHRS, YFSETQ. The CDR3 has 15 amino acids. V was clipped by 5 bases and J by 2 bases; unmatched bases: 8.